This T cell receptor beta chain was captured by sequencing in a study of identical twins. Healthy Caucasians were all of the donors. This CDR3 is 19 amino acids long. Germline V gives CDR1 LGHNA, CDR2 YNFKEQ. V gave up 2 bases and J gave up 0 bases; unmatched junction bases: 8. TCRdb independently ran MiXCR on the 5' RACE reads; one entry per CDR3 protein. The sample has roughly 1.6 million distinct CDR3 sequences, 25% to 35% seen once; the top ten hold about 0.3%. The rearrangement links TRBV4-2 to TRBJ2-1; 12 positions agree with TRBD2. This sequence was found in a newborn girl in good health. The sequencing input was cord blood. This CDR3 reads CASSQSRLAGANSYNEQFF. The CDR3 coding sequence is TGTGCCAGCAGCCAAAGTCGACTAGCGGGGGCCAACTCCTACAATGAGCAGTTCTTC.